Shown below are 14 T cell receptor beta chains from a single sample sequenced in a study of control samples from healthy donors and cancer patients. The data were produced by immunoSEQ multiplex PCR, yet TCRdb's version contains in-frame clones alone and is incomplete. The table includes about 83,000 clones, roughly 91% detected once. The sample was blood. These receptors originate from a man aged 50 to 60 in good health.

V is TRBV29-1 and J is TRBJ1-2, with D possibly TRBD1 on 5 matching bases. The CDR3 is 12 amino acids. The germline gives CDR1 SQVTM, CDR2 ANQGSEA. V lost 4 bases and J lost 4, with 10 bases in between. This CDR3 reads CSVVGDFYGYTF. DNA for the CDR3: TGCAGCGTTGTGGGGGACTTCTATGGCTACACCTTC.

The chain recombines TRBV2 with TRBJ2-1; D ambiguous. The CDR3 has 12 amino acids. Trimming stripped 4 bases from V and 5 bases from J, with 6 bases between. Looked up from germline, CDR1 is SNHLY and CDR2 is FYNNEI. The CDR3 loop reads CASSVWHNEQFF. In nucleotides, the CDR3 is TGTGCCAGCAGTGTCTGGCACAATGAGCAGTTCTTC. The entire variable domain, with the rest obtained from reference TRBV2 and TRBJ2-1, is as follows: EPEVTQTPSHQVTQMGQEVILRCVPISNHLYFYWYRQILGQKVEFLVSFYNNEISEKSEIFDDQFSVERPDGSNFTLKIRSTKLEDSAMYFCASSVWHNEQFFGPGTRLTVL.

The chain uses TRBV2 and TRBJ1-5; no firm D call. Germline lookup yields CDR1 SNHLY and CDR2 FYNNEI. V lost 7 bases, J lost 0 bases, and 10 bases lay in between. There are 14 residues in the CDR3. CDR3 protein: CASTWDHSNQPQHF. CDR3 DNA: TGTGCCAGCACATGGGATCATAGCAATCAGCCCCAGCATTTT.

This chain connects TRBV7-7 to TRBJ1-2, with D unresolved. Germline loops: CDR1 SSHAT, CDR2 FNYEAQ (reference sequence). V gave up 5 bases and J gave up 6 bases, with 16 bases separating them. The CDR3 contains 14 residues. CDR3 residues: CASSPRRAQNGYTF. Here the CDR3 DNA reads TGTGCCAGCAGCCCCCGGAGAGCCCAAAATGGCTACACCTTC.

CDR3 sequence (DNA): TGTGCCAGCAGTTTAATTACTCCGTTGACCGGGACAGGGGGCTCTCGGAAACTGTTTTTT. Protein sequence: CASSLITPLTGTGGSRKLFF. The chain recombines TRBV27 with TRBJ1-4, with 12 nucleotides matching TRBD1. This CDR3 comprises 20 residues. V trimming: 2 bases; J trimming: 11 bases; junction bases outside the gene matches: 21. Germline lookup yields CDR1 MNHEY and CDR2 SMNVEV (reference sequence). Combining the CDR3 with reference TRBV27 and TRBJ1-4 gives the whole variable domain EAQVTQNPRYLITVTGKKLTVTCSQNMNHEYMSWYRQDPGLGLRQIYYSMNVEVTDKGDVPEGYKVSRKEKRNFPLILESPSPNQTSLYFCASSLITPLTGTGGSRKLFFGSGTQLSVL.

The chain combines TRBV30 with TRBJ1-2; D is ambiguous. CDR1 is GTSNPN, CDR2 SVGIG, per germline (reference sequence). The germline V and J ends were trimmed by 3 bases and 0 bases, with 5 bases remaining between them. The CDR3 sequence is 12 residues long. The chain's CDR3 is CAWSEANYGYTF. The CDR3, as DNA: TGTGCCTGGAGCGAAGCTAACTATGGCTACACCTTC. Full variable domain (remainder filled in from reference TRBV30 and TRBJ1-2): SQTIHQWPATLVQPVGSPLSLECTVEGTSNPNLYWYRQAAGRGLQLLFYSVGIGQISSEVPQNLSASRPQDRQFILSSKKLLLSDSGFYLCAWSEANYGYTFGSGTRLTVV.

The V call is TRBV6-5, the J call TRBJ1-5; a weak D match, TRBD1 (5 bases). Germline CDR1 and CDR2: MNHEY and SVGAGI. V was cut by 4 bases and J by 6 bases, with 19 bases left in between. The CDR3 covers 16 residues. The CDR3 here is CASSSEGPRQFQPQHF. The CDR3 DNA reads TGTGCCAGCAGTTCCGAGGGACCTCGTCAGTTTCAGCCCCAGCATTTT.

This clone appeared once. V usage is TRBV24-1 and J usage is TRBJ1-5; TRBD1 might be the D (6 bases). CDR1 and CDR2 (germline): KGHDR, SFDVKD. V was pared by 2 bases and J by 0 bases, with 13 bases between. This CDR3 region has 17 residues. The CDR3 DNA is TGTGCCACCAGTGATTCCGGAGGGGGAGTTAGCAATCAGCCCCAGCATTTT. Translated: CATSDSGGGVSNQPQHF.

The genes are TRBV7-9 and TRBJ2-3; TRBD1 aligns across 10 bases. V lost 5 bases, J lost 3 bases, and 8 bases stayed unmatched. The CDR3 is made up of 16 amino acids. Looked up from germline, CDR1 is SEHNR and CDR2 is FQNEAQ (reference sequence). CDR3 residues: CASSPPGQGRTDTQYF. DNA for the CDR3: TGTGCCAGCAGCCCCCCGGGACAGGGGAGAACAGATACGCAGTATTTT.

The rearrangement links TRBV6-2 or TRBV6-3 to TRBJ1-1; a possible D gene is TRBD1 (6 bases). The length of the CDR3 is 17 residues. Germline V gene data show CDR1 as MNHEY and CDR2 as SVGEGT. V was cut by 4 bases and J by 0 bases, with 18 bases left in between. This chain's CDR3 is CASSSNPGGRLNTEAFF. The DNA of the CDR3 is TGTGCCAGCAGTTCCAATCCCGGGGGGCGGTTGAACACTGAAGCTTTCTTT.

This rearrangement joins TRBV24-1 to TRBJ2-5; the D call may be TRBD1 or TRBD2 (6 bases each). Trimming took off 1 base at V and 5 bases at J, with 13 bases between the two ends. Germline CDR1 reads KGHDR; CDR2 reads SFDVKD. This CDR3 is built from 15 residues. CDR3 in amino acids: CATSDLGGRGETQYF. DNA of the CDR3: TGTGCCACCAGTGATTTAGGGGGGCGCGGGGAGACCCAGTACTTC.

CDR3 protein: CASSTGLAGDATGELFF. CDR3 DNA: TGTGCCAGTAGTACTGGACTAGCGGGGGACGCCACCGGGGAGCTGTTTTTT. The chain links TRBV19 to TRBJ2-2; 13 positions match TRBD2. This CDR3 contains 17 residues. V was clipped by 4 bases and J by 4 bases; unmatched bases: 6. CDR1 is LNHDA and CDR2 is SQIVND in the germline V gene (reference sequence).

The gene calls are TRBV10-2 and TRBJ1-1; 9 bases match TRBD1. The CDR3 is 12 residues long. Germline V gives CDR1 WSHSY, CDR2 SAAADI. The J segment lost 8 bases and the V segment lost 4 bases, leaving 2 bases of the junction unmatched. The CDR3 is CASSGQGVEAFF. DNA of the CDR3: TGCGCCAGCAGTGGACAGGGGGTAGAAGCTTTCTTT.

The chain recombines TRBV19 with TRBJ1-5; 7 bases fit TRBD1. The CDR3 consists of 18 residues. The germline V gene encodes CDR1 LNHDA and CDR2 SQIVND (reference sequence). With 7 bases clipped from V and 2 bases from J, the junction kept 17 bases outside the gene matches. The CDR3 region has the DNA TGTGCCAGTACCCCCCAGCTCAGGGGGGGGGCCGGCAATCAGCCCCAGCATTTT. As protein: CASTPQLRGGAGNQPQHF.